This entry features one T cell receptor (beta chain) sequence. Its specific antigen is unknown. Qualities for individual bases were not recorded, and no much larger clone is one base off. The time point label on this specimen signifies: newly diagnosed GD, antithyroid drugs for less than 3 months. For both TCR sequencing and RNA sequencing, RNA was extracted from PBMCs using TRIzol. The diagnosis of Graves' disease was made according to American Thyroid Association guidelines. Recruitment of patients was carried out at an endocrinology department in Xi'an, China. Each patient gave 7 to 9.5 milliliters of peripheral blood, collected in an EDTA anticoagulant tube. Ficoll Paque Plus density gradient separation was used to isolate PBMCs, and no additional T cell sorting was done. An Agilent 2100 Bioanalyzer and agarose gel were used to assess RNA quality, and a NanoDrop 2000 was used to measure RNA concentration.

The sample is drawn from a study of regulatory T cells in long-lasting Graves disease (dated by TCRdb to the early 2020s). Looking at the study overall: In the newly diagnosed Graves' disease group, patients had been taking antithyroid drugs for less than 3 months. The study was registered as a clinical trial and conducted in China. TCR sequencing covered some 13 persistent and about 20 newly diagnosed Graves' disease patients, some 35 samples in total. Peripheral blood TCR sequencing and RNA sequencing compared persistent Graves' disease patients with newly diagnosed Graves' disease patients.

Broad study findings and their caveats: Persistent patients shared more public clonotypes among themselves (fewer than 3,000) than newly diagnosed patients did (approximately 900). TRBV28, TRBJ1-2 and TRBJ2-5 were preferentially used in persistent disease, while TRBV20-1 and TRBJ2-1 were favored in newly diagnosed disease. Sequencing and analysis were limited to the TCR beta chain. The authors acknowledged the small sample size as a limitation that may reduce accuracy. Because the primary lesion, thyroid tissue, could not be accessed, the study looked at peripheral blood alone. Compared with newly diagnosed patients, patients with persistent Graves' disease had lower TCR Shannon entropy and fewer highly expanded clones, which suggests clonal expansion.

The library was made by multiplex PCR. TCRdb shows the sequencer as Illumina HiSeq 4000. To build TCR beta libraries, CDR3 regions were amplified by Arm-PCR using iRepertoire HTBI primers. Before sequencing, the PCR products underwent gel purification. In the authors' own workflow: A total of roughly 67 TRBV and 14 TRBJ segments were identified across samples and were used for gene usage analysis of CDR3 amino acid clonotypes. COPE and FqMerger were used to merge the filtered high-quality paired reads into contigs. BLAST was used to align contigs to IMGT TRBV, TRBD and TRBJ reference genes, with CDR3 defined following IMGT. Any clonotype with a frequency above 0.1% was counted as a highly expanded clone. Shannon entropy served as the measure of repertoire diversity, while the Gini coefficient captured V-J evenness. A clonotype was considered public if more than one individual shared it. The public reads were reanalyzed by TCRdb: fastp trimming at Q25, MiXCR alignment, in-frame beta chains only. Each record represents a unique CDR3 protein, reported with the most common genes and DNA among its rows. The V and J calls and clone size come from TCRdb's table, not from the authors' own analysis. Recorded for this sample are more than 300,000 distinct CDR3 sequences; less than 20% of them occurred a single time. About a fifth of the sample comes from the top ten.

Trimming takes 3 bases from V and 7 bases from J, and the germline ends sit 21 bases apart. The CDR3 starts with the cysteine, ends with the phenylalanine, and has 16 residues. Of all the DNA, just the CDR3 is kept, 48 bases in frame from base 1. The germline V gene yields MGHRA for CDR1 and YSYEKL for CDR2. The sequence was collected from a female donor with Graves disease. The chain employs TRBV4-1 and TRBJ1-2, and the D gene may be TRBD1, 5 bases matching. Material: peripheral blood mononuclear cells (PBMCs), obtained at new diagnosis, from a patient treated with antithyroid drugs. The CDR3 protein sequence reads: CASSHVLTGQGTGYTF. In nucleotides, the sequence is TGCGCCAGCAGCCACGTCTTAACGGGCCAGGGAACTGGCTACACCTTC.